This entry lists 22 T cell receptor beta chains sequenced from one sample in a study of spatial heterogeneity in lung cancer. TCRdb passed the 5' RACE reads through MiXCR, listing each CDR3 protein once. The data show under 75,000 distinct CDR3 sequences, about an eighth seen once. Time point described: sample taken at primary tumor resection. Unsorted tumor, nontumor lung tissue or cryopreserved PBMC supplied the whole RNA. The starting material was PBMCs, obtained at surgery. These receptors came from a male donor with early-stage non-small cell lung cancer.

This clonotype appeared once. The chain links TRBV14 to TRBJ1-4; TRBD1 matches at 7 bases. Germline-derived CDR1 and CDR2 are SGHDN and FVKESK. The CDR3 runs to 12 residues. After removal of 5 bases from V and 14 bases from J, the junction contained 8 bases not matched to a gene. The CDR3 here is CASSGQVPELFF. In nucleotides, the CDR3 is TGTGCCAGCAGCGGACAGGTACCCGAGCTGTTTTTT.

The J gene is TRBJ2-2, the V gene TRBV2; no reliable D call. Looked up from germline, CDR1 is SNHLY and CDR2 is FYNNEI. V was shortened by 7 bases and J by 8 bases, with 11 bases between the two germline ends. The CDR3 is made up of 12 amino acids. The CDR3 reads CASIRPPGELFF. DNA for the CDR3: TGTGCCAGCATCAGGCCACCGGGGGAGCTGTTTTTT.

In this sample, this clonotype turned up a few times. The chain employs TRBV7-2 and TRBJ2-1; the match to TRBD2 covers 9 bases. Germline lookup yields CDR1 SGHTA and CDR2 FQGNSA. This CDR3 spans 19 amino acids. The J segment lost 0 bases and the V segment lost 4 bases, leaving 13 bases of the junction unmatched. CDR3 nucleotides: TGTGCCAGCAGCTCCCGTGACCCGACTAGCGGTAACTCCTACAATGAGCAGTTCTTC. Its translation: CASSSRDPTSGNSYNEQFF.

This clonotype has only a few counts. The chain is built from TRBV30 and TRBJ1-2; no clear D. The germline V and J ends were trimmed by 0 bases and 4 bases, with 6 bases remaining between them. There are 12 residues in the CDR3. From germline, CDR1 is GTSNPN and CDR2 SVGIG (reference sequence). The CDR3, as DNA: TGTGCCTGGAGTGTATCAGGCTATGGCTACACCTTC. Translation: CAWSVSGYGYTF.

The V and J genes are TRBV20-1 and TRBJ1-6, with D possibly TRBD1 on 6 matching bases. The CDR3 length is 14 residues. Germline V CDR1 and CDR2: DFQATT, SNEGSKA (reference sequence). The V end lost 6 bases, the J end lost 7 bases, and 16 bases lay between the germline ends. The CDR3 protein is CSARDIMGNSPLHF. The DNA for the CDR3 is TGCAGTGCCAGGGACATCATGGGGAATTCACCCCTCCACTTT.

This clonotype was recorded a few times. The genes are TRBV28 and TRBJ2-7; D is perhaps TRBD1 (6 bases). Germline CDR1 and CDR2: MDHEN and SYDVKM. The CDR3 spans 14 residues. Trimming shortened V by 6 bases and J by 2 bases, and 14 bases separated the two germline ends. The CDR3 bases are TGTGCCAGCAGCCCCGGACAGCTTACCTACGAGCAGTACTTC. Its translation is CASSPGQLTYEQYF.

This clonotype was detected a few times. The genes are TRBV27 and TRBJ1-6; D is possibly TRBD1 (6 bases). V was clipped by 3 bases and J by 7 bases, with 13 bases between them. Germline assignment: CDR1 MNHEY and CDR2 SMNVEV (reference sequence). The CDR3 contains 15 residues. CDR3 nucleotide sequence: TGTGCCAGCAGTTTGGCAGGGGCAGGGAATTCACCCCTCCACTTT. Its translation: CASSLAGAGNSPLHF.

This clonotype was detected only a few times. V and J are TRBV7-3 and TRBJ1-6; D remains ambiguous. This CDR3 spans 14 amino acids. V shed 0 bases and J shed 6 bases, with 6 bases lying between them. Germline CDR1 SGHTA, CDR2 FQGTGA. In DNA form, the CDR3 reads TGTGCCAGCAGCTTAACCAGCTCTAATTCACCCCTCCACTTT. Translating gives CASSLTSSNSPLHF.

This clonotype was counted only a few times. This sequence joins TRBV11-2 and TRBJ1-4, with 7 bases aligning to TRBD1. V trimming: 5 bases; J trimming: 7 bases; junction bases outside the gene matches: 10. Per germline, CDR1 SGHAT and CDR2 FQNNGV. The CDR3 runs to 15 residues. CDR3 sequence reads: CASSPMRGQSEKLFF. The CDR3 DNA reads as TGTGCCAGCAGCCCTATGAGGGGACAGAGTGAAAAACTGTTTTTT.

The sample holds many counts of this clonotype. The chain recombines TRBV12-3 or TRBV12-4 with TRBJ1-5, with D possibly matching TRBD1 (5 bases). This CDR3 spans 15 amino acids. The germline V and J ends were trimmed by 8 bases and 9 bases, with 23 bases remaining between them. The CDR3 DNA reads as TGTGCCAGCTCCCCGGGCGGGGGGGAGATAAGGCCCCAGCATTTT. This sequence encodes CASSPGGGEIRPQHF.

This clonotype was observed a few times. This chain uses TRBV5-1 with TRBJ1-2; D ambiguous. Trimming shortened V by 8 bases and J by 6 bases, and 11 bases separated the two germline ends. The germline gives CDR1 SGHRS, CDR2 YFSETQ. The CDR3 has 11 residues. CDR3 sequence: CASGSLHGYTF. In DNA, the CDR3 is TGCGCCAGTGGGAGTCTACATGGCTACACCTTC.

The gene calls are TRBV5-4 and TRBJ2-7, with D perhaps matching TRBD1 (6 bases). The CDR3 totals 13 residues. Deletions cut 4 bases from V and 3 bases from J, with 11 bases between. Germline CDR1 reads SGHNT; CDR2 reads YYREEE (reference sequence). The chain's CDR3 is CASSQRDNYEQYF. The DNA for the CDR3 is TGTGCCAGCAGCCAACGGGACAACTACGAGCAGTACTTC.

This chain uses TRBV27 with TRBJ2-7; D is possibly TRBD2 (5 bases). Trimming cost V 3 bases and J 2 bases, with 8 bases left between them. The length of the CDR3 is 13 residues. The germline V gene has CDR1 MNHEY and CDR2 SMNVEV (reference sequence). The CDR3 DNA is TGTGCCAGCAGTTTGAGGGAAACCTACGAGCAGTACTTC. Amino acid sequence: CASSLRETYEQYF.

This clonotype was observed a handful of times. The CDR3 nucleotides read TGCAGCGTACGACTGAGCTCCTACGAGCAGTACTTC. Translated, it gives CSVRLSSYEQYF. The V and J genes are TRBV29-1 and TRBJ2-7; no clear D gene. CDR1 is SQVTM, CDR2 ANQGSEA, per germline. V was clipped by 6 bases and J by 0 bases, with 9 bases between them. This CDR3 region has 12 residues.

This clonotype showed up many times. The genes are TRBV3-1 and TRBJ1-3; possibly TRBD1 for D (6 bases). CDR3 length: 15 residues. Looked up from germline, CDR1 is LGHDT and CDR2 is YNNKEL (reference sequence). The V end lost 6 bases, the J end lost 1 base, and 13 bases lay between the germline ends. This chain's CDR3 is CASSTGTLSGNTIYF. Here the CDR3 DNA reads TGTGCCAGCAGTACAGGGACATTGTCTGGAAACACCATATATTTT.

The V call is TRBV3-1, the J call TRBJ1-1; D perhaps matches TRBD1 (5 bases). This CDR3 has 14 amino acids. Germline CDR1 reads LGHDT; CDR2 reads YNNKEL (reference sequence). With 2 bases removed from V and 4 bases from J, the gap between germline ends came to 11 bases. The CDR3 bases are TGTGCCAGCAGCCAACCGGGGCCGTTCACTGAAGCTTTCTTT. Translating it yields CASSQPGPFTEAFF.

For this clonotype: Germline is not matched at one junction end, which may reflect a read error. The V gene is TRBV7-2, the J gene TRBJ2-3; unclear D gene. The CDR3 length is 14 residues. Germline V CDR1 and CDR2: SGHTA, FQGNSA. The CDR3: CASTLGGGTDTQYF. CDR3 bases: TGTGCCAGCACCTTAGGTGGTGGGACAGATACGCAGTATTTT.

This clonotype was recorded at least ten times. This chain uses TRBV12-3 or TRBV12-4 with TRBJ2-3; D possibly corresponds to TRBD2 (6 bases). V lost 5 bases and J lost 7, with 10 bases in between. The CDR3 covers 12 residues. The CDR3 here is CASSGLLNTQYF. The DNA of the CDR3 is TGTGCCAGCAGTGGACTATTGAATACGCAGTATTTT.

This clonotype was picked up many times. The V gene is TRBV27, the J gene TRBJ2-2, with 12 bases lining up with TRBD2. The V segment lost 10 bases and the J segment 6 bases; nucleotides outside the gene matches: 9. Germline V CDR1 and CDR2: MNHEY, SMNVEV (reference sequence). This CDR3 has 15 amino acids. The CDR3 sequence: CATTRLAGEAGELFF. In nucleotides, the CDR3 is TGTGCCACGACGCGACTAGCGGGAGAGGCCGGGGAGCTGTTTTTT.

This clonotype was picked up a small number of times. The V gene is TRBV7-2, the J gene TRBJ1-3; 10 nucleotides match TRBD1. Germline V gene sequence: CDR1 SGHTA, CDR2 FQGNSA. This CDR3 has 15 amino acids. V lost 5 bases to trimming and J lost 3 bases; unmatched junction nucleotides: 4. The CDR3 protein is CASSPWTGGGNTIYF. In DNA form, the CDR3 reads TGTGCCAGCAGCCCTTGGACAGGGGGTGGAAACACCATATATTTT.

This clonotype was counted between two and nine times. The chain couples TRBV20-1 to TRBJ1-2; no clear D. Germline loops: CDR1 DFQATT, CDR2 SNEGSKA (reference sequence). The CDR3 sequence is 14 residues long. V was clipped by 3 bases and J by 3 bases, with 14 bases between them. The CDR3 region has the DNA TGCAGTGCTAGCACCCCGGGCCTCGACTATGGCTACACCTTC. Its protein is CSASTPGLDYGYTF.

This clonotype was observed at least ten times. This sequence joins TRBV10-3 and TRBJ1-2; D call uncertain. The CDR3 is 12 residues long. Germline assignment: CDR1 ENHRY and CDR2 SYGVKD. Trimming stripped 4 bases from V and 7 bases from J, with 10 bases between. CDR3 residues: CAISATTGGYTF. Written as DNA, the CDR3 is TGTGCCATCAGTGCTACAACTGGTGGCTACACCTTC.